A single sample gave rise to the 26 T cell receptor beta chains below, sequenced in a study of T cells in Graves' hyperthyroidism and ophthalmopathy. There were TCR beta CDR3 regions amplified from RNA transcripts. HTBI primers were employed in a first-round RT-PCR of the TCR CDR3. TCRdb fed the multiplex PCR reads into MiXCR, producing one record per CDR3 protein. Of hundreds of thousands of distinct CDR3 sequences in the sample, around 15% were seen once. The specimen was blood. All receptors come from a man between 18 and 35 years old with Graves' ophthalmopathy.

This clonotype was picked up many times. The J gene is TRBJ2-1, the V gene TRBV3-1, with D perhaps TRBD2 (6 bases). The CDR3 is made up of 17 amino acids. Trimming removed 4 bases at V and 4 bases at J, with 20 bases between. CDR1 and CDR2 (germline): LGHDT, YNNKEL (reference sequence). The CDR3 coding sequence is TGTGCCAGCAGCCTCTTTGGAGGCTCGGGAGCTTACAATGAGCAGTTCTTC. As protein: CASSLFGGSGAYNEQFF.

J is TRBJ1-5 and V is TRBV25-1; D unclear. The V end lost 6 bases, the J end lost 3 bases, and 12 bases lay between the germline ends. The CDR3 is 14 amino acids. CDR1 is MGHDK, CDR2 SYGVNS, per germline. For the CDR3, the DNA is TGTGCCAGCAGCCGGTCGGGAGACAATCAGCCCCAGCATTTT. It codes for CASSRSGDNQPQHF.

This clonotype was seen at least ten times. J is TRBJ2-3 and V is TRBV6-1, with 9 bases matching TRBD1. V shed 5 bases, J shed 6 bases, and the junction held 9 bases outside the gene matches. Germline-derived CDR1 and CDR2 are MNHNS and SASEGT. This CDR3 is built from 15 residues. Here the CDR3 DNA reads TGTGCCAGCAGTAAACAGGGGGCGGTTTTCGATACGCAGTATTTT. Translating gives CASSKQGAVFDTQYF.

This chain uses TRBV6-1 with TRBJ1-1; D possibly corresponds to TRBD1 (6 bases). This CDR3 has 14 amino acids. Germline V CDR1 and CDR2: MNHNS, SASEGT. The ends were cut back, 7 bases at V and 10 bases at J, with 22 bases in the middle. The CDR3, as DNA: TGTGCCAGCACCCAAATCGGGGGGGGCTTAATAGCTTTCTTT. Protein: CASTQIGGGLIAFF.

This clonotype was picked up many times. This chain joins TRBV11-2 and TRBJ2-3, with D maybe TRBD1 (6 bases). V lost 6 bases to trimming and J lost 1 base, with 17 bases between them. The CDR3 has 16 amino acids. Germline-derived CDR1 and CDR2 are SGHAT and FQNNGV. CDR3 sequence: CASREQGWDRTDTQYF. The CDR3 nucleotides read TGTGCCAGCAGGGAACAGGGATGGGATCGCACAGATACGCAGTATTTT.

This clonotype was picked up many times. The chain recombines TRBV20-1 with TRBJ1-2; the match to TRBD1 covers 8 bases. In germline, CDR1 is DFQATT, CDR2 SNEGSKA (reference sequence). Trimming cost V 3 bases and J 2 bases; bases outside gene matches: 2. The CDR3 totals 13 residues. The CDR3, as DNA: TGCAGTGCTAGGGGACAGGAGAACTATGGCTACACCTTC. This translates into CSARGQENYGYTF.

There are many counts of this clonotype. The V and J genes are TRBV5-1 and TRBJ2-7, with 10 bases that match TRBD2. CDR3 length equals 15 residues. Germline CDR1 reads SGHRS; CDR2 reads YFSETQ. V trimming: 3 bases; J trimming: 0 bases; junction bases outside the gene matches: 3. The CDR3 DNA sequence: TGCGCCAGCAGCTCCGGGACTAGCGACTCCTACGAGCAGTACTTC. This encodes CASSSGTSDSYEQYF.

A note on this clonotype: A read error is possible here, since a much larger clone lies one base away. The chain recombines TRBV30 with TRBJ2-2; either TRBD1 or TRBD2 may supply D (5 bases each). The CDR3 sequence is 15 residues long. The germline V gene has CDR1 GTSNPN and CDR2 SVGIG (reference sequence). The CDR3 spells CAWSVRWGSTGELLF. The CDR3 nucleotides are TGTGCCTGGAGTGTACGGTGGGGCTCCACCGGGGAGCTGCTTTTT.

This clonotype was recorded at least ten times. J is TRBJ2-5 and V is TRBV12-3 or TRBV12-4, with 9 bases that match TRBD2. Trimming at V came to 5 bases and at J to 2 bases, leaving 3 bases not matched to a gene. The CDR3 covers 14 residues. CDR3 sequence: CASSLLAGQETQYF. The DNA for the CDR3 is TGTGCCAGCAGTCTCCTAGCGGGGCAAGAGACCCAGTACTTC.

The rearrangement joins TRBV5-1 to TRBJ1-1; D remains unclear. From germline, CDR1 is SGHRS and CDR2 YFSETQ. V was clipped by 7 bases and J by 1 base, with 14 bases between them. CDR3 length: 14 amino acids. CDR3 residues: CASQSVQTNTEAFF. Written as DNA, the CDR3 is TGCGCCAGCCAATCAGTACAGACGAACACTGAAGCTTTCTTT.

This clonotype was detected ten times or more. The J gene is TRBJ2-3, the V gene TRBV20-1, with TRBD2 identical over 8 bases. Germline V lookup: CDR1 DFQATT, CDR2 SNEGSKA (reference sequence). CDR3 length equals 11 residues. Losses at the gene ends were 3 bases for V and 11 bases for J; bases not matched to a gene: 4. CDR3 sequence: CSASFLAGQYF. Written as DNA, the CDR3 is TGCAGTGCTAGCTTTCTAGCGGGGCAGTATTTT.

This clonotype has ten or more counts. CDR3 in DNA: TGTGCCAGCAGTCCTGGGACAGTCCTGAGCAATCAGCCCCAGCATTTT. Translated, it gives CASSPGTVLSNQPQHF. The chain joins TRBV12-3 or TRBV12-4 to TRBJ1-5; 7 positions agree with TRBD1. CDR3 length: 16 residues. Trimming took 5 bases from V and 1 from J; bases not matched to a gene: 8.

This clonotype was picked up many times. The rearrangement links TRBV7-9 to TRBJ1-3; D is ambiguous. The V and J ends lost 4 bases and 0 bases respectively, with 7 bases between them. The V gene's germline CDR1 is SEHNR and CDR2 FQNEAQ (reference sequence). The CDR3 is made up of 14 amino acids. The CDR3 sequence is CASSSGNSGNTIYF. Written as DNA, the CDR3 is TGTGCCAGCAGCTCGGGAAACTCTGGAAACACCATATATTTT.

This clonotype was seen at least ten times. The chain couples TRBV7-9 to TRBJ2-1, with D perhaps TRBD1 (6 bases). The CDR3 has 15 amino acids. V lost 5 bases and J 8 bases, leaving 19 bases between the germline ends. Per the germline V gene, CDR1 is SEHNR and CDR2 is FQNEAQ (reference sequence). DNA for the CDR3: TGTGCCAGCAGCCCCGATAAAACAGGGTTGGATGAGCAGTTCTTC. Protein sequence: CASSPDKTGLDEQFF.

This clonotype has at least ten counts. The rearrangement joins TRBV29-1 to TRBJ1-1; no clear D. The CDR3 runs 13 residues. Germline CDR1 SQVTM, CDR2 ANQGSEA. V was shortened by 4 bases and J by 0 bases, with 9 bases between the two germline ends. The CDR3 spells CSVVLTVNTEAFF. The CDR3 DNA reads TGCAGCGTTGTTCTTACGGTGAACACTGAAGCTTTCTTT.

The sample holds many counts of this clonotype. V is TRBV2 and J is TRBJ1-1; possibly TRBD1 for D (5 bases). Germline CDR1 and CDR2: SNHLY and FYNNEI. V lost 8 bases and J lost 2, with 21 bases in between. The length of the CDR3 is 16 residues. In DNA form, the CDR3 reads TGTGCCAGCTTAAGACATTCCCTGGGGGAAAACACTGAAGCTTTCTTT. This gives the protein CASLRHSLGENTEAFF.

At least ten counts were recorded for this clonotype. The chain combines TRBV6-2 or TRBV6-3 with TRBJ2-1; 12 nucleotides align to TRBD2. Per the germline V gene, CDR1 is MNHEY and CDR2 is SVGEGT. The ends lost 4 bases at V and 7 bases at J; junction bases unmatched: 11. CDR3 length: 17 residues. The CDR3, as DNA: TGTGCCAGCAGTTCTGCTAGCGGGAGGGCCTTTTCTAATGAGCAGTTCTTC. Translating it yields CASSSASGRAFSNEQFF.

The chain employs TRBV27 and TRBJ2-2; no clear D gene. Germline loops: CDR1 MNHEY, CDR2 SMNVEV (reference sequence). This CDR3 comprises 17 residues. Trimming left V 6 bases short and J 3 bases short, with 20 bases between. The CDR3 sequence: CASRPPYGVGYTGELFF. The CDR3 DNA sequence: TGTGCCAGCAGGCCCCCCTATGGGGTGGGGTACACCGGGGAGCTGTTTTTT.

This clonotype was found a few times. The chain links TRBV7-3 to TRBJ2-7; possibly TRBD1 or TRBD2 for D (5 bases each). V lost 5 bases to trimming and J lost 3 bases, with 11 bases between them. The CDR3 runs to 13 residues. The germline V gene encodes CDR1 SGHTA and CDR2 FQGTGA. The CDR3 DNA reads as TGTGCCAGCAGCCCCTGGGACGGCTACGAGCAGTACTTC. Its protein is CASSPWDGYEQYF.

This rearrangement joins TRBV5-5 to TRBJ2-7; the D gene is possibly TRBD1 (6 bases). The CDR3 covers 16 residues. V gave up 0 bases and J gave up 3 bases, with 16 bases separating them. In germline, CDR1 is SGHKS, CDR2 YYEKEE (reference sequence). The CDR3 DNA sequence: TGTGCCAGCAGCTTGGGGGTCAGTCGGACAGACTACGAGCAGTACTTC. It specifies CASSLGVSRTDYEQYF.

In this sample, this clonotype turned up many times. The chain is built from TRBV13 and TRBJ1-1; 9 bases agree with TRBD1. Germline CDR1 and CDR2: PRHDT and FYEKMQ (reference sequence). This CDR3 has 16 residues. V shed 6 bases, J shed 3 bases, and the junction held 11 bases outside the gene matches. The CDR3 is CASRDTGGLGDTEAFF. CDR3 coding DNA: TGTGCCAGCAGGGATACAGGGGGCCTAGGGGACACTGAAGCTTTCTTT. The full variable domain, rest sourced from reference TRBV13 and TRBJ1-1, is AAGVIQSPRHLIKEKRETATLKCYPIPRHDTVYWYQQGPGQDPQFLISFYEKMQSDKGSIPDRFSAQQFSDYHSELNMSSLELGDSALYFCASRDTGGLGDTEAFFGQGTRLTVV.

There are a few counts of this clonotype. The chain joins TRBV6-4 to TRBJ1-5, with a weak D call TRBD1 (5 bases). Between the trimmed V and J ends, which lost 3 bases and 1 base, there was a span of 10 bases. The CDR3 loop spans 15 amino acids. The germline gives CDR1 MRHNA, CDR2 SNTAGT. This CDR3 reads CASSETAGSNQPQHF. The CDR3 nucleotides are TGTGCCAGCAGTGAAACCGCAGGGAGCAATCAGCCCCAGCATTTT.

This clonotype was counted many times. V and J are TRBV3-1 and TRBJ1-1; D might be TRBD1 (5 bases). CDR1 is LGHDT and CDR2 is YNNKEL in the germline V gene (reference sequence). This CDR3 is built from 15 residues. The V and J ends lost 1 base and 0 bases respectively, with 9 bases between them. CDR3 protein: CASSQVRGVNTEAFF. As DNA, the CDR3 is TGTGCCAGCAGCCAAGTAAGGGGAGTGAACACTGAAGCTTTCTTT.

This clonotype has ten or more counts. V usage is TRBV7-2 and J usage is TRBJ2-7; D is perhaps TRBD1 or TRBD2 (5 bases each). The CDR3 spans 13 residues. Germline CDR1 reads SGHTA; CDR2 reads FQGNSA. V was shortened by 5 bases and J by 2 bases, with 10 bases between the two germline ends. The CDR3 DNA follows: TGTGCCAGCAGCCCCCGGGGCCCCTACGAGCAGTACTTC. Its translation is CASSPRGPYEQYF.

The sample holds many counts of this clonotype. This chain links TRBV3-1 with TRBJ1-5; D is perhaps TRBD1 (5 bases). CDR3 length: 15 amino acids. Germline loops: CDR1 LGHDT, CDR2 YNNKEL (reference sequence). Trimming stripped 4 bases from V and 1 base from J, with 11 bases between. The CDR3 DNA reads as TGTGCCAGCAGCCCGACAGAGGCGAGCAATCAGCCCCAGCATTTT. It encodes CASSPTEASNQPQHF.

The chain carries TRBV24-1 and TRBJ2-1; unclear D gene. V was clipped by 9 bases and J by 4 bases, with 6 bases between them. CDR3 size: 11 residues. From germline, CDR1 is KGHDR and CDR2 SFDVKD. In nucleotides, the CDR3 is TGTGCCACCTCCATATACAATGAGCAGTTCTTC. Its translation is CATSIYNEQFF.